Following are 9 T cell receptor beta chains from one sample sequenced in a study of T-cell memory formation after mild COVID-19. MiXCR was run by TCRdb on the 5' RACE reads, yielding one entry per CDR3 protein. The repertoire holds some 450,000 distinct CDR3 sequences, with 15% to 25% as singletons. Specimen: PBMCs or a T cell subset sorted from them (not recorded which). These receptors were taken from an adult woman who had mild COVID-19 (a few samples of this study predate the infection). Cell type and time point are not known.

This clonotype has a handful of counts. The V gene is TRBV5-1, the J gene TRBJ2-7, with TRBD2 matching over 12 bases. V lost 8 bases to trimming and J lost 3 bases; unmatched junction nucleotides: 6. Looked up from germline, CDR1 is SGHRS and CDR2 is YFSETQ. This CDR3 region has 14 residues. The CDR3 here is CARAASGRDYEQYF. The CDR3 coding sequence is TGCGCCAGAGCGGCTAGCGGGAGGGACTACGAGCAGTACTTC.

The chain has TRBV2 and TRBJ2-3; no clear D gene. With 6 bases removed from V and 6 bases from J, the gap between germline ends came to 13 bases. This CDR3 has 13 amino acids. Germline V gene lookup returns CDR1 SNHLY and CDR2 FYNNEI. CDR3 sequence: CASRVAPADTQYF. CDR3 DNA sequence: TGTGCCAGCAGGGTAGCCCCCGCGGATACGCAGTATTTT.

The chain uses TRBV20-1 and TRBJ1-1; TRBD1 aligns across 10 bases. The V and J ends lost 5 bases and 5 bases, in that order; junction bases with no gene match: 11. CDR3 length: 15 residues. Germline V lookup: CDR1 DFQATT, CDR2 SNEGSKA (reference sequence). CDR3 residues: CSAVDGTGDGTEAFF. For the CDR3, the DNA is TGCAGTGCTGTAGACGGGACAGGGGATGGTACTGAAGCTTTCTTT.

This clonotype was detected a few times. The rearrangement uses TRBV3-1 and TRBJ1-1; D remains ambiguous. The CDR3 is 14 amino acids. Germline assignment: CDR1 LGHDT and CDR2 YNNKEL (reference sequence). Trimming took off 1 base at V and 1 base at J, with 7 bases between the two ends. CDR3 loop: CASSQVGANTEAFF. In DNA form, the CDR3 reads TGTGCCAGCAGCCAAGTTGGAGCGAACACTGAAGCTTTCTTT. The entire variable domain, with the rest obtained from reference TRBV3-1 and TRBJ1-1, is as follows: DTAVSQTPKYLVTQMGNDKSIKCEQNLGHDTMYWYKQDSKKFLKIMFSYNNKELIINETVPNRFSPKSPDKAHLNLHINSLELGDSAVYFCASSQVGANTEAFFGQGTRLTVV.

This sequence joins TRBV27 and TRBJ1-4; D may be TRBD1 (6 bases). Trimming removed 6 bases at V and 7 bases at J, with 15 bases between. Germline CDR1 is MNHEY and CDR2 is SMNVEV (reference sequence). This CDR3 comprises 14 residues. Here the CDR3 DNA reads TGTGCCAGCAGACAGCCAGGGGATGGTGAAAAACTGTTTTTT. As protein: CASRQPGDGEKLFF.

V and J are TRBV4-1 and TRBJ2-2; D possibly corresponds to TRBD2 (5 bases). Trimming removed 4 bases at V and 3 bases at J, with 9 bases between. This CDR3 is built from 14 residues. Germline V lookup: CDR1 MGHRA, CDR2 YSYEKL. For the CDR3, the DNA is TGCGCCAGCAGCCCTCTGGACTACACCGGGGAGCTGTTTTTT. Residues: CASSPLDYTGELFF.

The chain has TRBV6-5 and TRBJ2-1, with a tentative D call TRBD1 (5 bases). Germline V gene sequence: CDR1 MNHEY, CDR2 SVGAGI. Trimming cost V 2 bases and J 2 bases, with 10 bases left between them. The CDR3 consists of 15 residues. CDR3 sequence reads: CASSYKGVAYNEQFF. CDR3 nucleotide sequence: TGTGCCAGCAGTTACAAAGGGGTCGCCTACAATGAGCAGTTCTTC.

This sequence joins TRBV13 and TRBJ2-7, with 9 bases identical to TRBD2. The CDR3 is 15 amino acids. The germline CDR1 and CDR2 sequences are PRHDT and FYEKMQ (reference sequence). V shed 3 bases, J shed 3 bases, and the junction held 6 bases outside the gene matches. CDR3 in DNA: TGTGCCAGCAGCTTCGGACTAGCGCCAAACTACGAGCAGTACTTC. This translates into CASSFGLAPNYEQYF.

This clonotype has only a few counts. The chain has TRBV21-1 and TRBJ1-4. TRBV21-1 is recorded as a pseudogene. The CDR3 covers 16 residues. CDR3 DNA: TGTGCCAGCAGCTCCTTCCCACTTGCGCTGGATGAAAAACTGTTTTTT. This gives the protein CASSSFPLALDEKLFF.